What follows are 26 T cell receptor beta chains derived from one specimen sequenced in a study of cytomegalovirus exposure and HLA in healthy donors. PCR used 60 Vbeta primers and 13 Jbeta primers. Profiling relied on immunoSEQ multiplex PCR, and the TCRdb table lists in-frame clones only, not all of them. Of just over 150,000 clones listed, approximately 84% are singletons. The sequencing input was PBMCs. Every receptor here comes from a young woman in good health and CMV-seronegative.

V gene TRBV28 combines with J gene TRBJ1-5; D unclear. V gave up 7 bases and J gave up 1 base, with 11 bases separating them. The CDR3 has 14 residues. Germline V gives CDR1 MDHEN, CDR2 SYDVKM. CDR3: CASTGRGSNQPQHF. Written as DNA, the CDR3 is TGTGCCAGCACTGGGAGAGGGAGCAATCAGCCCCAGCATTTT.

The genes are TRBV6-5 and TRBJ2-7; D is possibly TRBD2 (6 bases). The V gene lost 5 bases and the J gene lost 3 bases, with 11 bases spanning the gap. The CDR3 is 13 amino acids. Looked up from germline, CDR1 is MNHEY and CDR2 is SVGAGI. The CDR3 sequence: CASSGGTHYEQYF. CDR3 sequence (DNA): TGTGCCAGCAGTGGCGGGACGCACTACGAGCAGTACTTC.

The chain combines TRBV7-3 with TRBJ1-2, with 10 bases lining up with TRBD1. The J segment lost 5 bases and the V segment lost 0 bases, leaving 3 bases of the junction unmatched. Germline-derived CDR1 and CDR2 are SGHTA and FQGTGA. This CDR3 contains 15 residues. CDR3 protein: CASSLTGTGVYGYTF. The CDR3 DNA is TGTGCCAGCAGCTTAACAGGGACAGGGGTTTATGGCTACACCTTC.

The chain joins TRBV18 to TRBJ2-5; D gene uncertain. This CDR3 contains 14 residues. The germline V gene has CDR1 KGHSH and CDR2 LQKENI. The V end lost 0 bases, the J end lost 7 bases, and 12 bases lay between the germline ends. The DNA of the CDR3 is TGTGCCAGCTCACCACCAGACCAAAGAGGGACCCAGTACTTC. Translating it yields CASSPPDQRGTQYF.

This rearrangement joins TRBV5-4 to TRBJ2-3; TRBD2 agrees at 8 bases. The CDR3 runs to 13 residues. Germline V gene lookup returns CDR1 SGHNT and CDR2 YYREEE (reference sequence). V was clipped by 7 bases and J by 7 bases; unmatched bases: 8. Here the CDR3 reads CASYFSGMHTQYF. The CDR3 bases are TGTGCCAGCTACTTTAGCGGGATGCATACGCAGTATTTT.

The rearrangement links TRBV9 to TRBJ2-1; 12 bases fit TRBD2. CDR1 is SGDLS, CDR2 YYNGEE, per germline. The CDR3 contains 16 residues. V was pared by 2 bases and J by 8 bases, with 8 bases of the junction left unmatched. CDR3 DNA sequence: TGTGCCAGCAGCGTGGGGTCTAGCGGGGGGGCCGATGAGCAGTTCTTC. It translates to CASSVGSSGGADEQFF.

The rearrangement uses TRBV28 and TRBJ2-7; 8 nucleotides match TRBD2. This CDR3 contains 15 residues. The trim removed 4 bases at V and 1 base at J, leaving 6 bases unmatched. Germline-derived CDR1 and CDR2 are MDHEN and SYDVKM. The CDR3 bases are TGTGCCAGCAGTTCGGCCGGGACTAGGTCCTACGAGCAGTACTTC. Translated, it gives CASSSAGTRSYEQYF.

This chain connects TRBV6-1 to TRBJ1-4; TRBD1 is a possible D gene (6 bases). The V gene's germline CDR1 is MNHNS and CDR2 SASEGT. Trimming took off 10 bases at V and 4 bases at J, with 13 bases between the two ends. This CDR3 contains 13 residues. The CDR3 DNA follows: TGTGCCACCCGACAGGCGAGTAATGAAAAACTGTTTTTT. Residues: CATRQASNEKLFF.

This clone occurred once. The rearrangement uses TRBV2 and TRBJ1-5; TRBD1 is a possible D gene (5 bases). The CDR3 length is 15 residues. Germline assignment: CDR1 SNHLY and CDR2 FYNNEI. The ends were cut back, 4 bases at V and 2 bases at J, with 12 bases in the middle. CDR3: CASSAGYRGNQPQHF. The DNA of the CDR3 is TGTGCCAGCAGTGCAGGGTATCGGGGCAATCAGCCCCAGCATTTT.

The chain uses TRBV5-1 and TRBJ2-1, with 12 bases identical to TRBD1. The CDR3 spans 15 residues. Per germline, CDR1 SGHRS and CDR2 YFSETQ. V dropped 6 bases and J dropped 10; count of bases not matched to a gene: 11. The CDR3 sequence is CASTGGTGGGGEQFF. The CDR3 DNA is TGCGCCAGCACCGGGGGGACAGGGGGCGGAGGCGAGCAGTTCTTC. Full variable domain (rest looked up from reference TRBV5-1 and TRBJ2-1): KAGVTQTPRYLIKTRGQQVTLSCSPISGHRSVSWYQQTPGQGLQFLFEYFSETQRNKGNFPGRFSGRQFSNSRSEMNVSTLELGDSALYLCASTGGTGGGGEQFFGPGTRLTVL.

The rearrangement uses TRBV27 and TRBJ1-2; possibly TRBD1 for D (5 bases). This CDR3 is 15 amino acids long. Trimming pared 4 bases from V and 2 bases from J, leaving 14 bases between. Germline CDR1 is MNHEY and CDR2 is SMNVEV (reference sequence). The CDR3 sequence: CASSSSAGLNYGYTF. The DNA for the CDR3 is TGTGCCAGCAGTTCAAGCGCGGGACTGAACTATGGCTACACCTTC.

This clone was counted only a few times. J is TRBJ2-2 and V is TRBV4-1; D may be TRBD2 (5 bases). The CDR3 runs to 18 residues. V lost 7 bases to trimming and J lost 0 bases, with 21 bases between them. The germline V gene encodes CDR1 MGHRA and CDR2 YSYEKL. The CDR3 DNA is TGCGCCAGCACCGCCCGGCTAGCAGCCCCCTCGAACACCGGGGAGCTGTTTTTT. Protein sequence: CASTARLAAPSNTGELFF.

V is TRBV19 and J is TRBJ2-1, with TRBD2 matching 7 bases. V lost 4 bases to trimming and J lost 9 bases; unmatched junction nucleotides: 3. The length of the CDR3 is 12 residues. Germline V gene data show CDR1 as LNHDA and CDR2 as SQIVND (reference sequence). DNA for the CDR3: TGTGCCAGTAGTAGGGACTACTCTGAGCAGTTCTTC. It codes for CASSRDYSEQFF.

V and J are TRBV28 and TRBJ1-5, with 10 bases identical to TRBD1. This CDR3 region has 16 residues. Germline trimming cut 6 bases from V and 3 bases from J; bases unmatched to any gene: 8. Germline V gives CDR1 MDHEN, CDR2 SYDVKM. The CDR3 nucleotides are TGTGCCAGCAGGTCCCGACAGGGGGCGGACAATCAGCCCCAGCATTTT. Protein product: CASRSRQGADNQPQHF.

The DNA for the CDR3 is TGTGCCAGCAGCTTAGGGCCAGCAGGCTTTACCTACGAGCAGTACTTC. This gives the protein CASSLGPAGFTYEQYF. The chain joins TRBV7-2 to TRBJ2-7, with D unresolved. The CDR3 is 16 residues long. V shed 1 base and J shed 2 bases, with 15 bases lying between them. The V gene's germline CDR1 is SGHTA and CDR2 FQGNSA.

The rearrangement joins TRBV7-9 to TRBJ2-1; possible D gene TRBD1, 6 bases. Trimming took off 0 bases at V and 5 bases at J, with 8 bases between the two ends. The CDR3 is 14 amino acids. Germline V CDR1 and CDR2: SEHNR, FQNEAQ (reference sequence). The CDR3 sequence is CASSLAGTHNEQFF. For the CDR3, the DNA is TGTGCCAGCAGCTTAGCCGGGACACACAATGAGCAGTTCTTC.

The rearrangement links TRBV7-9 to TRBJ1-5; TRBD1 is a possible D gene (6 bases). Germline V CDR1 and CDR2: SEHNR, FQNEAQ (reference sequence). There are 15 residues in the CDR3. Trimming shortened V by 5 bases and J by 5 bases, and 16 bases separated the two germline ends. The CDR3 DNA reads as TGTGCCAGCAGCCAGTTGGGGGGGGCGGATCAGCCCCAGCATTTT. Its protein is CASSQLGGADQPQHF.

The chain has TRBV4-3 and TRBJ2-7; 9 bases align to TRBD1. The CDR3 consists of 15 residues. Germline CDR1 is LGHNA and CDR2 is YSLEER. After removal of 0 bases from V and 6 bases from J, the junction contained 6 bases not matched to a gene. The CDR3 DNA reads TGCGCCAGCAGCCAAGATATGGACAGGGGTACCGAGCAGTACTTC. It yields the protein CASSQDMDRGTEQYF.

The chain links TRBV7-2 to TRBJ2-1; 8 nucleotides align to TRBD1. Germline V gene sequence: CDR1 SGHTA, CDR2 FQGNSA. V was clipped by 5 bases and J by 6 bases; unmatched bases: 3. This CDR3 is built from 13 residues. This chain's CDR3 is CASSTDRANEQFF. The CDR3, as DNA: TGTGCCAGCAGCACGGACAGGGCCAATGAGCAGTTCTTC. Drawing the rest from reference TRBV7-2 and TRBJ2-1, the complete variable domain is GAGVSQSPSNKVTEKGKDVELRCDPISGHTALYWYRQSLGQGLEFLIYFQGNSAPDKSGLPSDRFSAERTGGSVSTLTIQRTQQEDSAVYLCASSTDRANEQFFGPGTRLTVL.

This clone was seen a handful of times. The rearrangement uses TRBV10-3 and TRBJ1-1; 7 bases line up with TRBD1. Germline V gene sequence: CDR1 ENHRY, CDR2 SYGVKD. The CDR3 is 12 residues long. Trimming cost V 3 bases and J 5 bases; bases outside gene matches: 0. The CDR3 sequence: CAISDRGTEAFF. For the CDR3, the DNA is TGTGCCATCAGTGACAGGGGGACTGAAGCTTTCTTT.

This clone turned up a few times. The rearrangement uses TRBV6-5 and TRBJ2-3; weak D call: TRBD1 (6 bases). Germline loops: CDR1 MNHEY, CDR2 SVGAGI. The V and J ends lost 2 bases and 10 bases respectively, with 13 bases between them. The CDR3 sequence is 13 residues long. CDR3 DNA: TGTGCCAGCAGTTACCGACGGACAGAGGCGCAGTATTTT. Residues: CASSYRRTEAQYF.

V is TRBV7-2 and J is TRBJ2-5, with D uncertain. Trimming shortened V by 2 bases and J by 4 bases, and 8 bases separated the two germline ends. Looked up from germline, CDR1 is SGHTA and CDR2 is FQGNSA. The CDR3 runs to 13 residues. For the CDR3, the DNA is TGTGCCAGCAGCTTATGGTCGGGAGAGACCCAGTACTTC. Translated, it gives CASSLWSGETQYF. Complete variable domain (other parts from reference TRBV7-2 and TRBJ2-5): GAGVSQSPSNKVTEKGKDVELRCDPISGHTALYWYRQSLGQGLEFLIYFQGNSAPDKSGLPSDRFSAERTGGSVSTLTIQRTQQEDSAVYLCASSLWSGETQYFGPGTRLLVL.

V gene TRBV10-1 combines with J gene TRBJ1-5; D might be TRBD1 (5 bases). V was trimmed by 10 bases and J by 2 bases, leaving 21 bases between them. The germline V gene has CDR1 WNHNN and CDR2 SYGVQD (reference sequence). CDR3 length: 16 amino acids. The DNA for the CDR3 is TGCGCCATTTCGACCGAGCAGCAAGGGGGCAATCAGCCCCAGCATTTT. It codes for CAISTEQQGGNQPQHF.

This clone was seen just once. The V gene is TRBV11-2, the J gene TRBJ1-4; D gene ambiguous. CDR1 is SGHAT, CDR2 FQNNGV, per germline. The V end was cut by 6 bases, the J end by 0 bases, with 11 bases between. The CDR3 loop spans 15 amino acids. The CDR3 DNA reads TGTGCCAGCAGGAAAACGGGTTCAACTAATGAAAAACTGTTTTTT. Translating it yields CASRKTGSTNEKLFF.

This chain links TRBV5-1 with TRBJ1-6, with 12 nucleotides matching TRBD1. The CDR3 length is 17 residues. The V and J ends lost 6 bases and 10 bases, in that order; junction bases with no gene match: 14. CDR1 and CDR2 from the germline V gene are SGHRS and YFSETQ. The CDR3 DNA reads TGCGCCAGCACCTGGGGACAGGGGGCGCAGGGTGGGTCACCCCTCCACTTT. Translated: CASTWGQGAQGGSPLHF.

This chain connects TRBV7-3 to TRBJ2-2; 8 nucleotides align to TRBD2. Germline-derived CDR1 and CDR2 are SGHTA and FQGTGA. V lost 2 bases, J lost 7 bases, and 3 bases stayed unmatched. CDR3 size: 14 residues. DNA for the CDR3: TGTGCCAGCAGCTTAGCGGGAGGCGGCGGGGAGCTGTTTTTT. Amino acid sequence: CASSLAGGGGELFF.